This TCR delta chain is from a study of gamma-delta chains in newborns, infants, children. Overall study context: Microbial exposure reportedly drives polyclonal innate γδ T cell expansion after birth.

The CDR3 has 20 amino acids. Trimming stripped 1 base from V and 2 bases from J, with 26 bases between. Germline loops: CDR1 TSWWSYY, CDR2 QGS. TCRdb re-called the reads with CATT. The data show 2,200 or so delta-chain clones, approximately 1.6% seen once. A remark on this clone: With only one base between it and a far larger clone, this is likely a read error. The same CDR3 can be traced to other DNA sequences in this sample.

The gene calls are TRDV1 and TRDJ1; D possibly corresponds to TRDD2 (6 bases). Specimen: blood. This receptor was taken from a child who was a newborn, infant or young child, either healthy, febrile or measles-vaccinated (not recorded which). The CDR3 DNA is TGTGCTCTTGGGGAACCCACCTTCCCTCGCACTCGGGGCAATACCGATAAACTCATCTTT. Its protein product is CALGEPTFPRTRGNTDKLIF.